What follows is one T cell receptor beta chain and its context. This sample is part of a study of cytomegalovirus exposure and HLA in healthy donors. PCR was performed using 60 Vbeta and 13 Jbeta primers. The data were produced by immunoSEQ multiplex PCR, yet TCRdb's version contains in-frame clones alone and is incomplete. The table includes 110,000 or so clones, 77% detected once. Sequenced: PBMCs. This receptor was identified in a middle-aged man in good health and CMV-seropositive.

The CDR3 nucleotides read TGTGCCAGCAGGTACAGGGGGAGCCTCTATGGCTACACCTTC. Protein: CASRYRGSLYGYTF. The chain recombines TRBV27 with TRBJ1-2; 8 positions match TRBD1. Germline assignment: CDR1 MNHEY and CDR2 SMNVEV (reference sequence). The CDR3 is 14 residues long. Losses at the gene ends were 6 bases for V and 4 bases for J; bases not matched to a gene: 7.